This T cell receptor (beta chain) was identified in a study of vaccination and CD4 T cells after COVID-19. Trimming pared 0 bases from V and 5 bases from J, leaving 16 bases between. The length of the CDR3 is 15 residues. Germline V gene sequence: CDR1 DFQATT, CDR2 SNEGSKA (reference sequence). Treatment meaning: roughly 11-day PBMC culture with coronavirus spike peptide pools or control peptides (ViraFEST assay). Study-level points and caveats: This study had few convalescent patients and no early post-infection samples.

With regard to this clonotype: Its specificity is unknown.

Sequencing of cultured CD4+ T cell DNA used the Oncomine TCR Beta short-read assay. TCRdb re-called the PCR reads with MiXCR, one entry per CDR3 protein. The sample lists about 13,000 distinct CDR3 sequences; about 46% were seen once. Sequenced input: CD4+ T cells from blood, cultured in vitro. The TCR comes from a human donor who had recovered from COVID-19. The V gene is TRBV20-1, the J gene TRBJ1-1, with a possible D match to TRBD1 (5 bases). Here the CDR3 reads CSARDFRVRGTEAFF. The CDR3 DNA reads as TGCAGTGCTAGAGATTTCAGGGTGAGAGGGACTGAAGCTTTCTTT.